Shown below are 7 T cell receptor beta chains from a single sample sequenced in a study of neoadjuvant nivolumab and ipilimumab in lung cancer. The data were produced by immunoSEQ multiplex PCR, yet TCRdb's version contains in-frame clones alone and is incomplete. In the table there are 15,000 to 20,000 clones, around 87% of which are singletons. The sequenced sample was peripheral blood, obtained before neoadjuvant nivolumab, alone or with ipilimumab. The receptors were sampled from an adult with non-small cell lung cancer.

The V call is TRBV2, the J call TRBJ1-5; TRBD1 agrees at 11 bases. The CDR3 covers 17 residues. Germline V gene data show CDR1 as SNHLY and CDR2 as FYNNEI. V shed 4 bases, J shed 4 bases, and the junction held 9 bases outside the gene matches. The CDR3 protein is CASSVRDRGLANQPQHF. CDR3 in DNA: TGTGCCAGCAGTGTCCGGGACAGGGGGTTAGCAAATCAGCCCCAGCATTTT.

The chain couples TRBV7-9 to TRBJ2-7; the D is unclear. The length of the CDR3 is 13 residues. Trimming cost V 0 bases and J 3 bases, with 6 bases left between them. CDR1 is SEHNR, CDR2 FQNEAQ, per germline (reference sequence). The CDR3 is CASSLAGSYEQYF. CDR3 nucleotide sequence: TGTGCCAGCAGCTTAGCGGGCAGCTACGAGCAGTACTTC.

This chain uses TRBV9 with TRBJ1-5, with unresolved D. This CDR3 has 11 residues. CDR1 and CDR2 (germline): SGDLS, YYNGEE. Trimming stripped 2 bases from V and 6 bases from J, with 3 bases between. The CDR3 nucleotides are TGTGCCAGCAGCGTTCGTCAGCCCCAGCATTTT. Protein sequence: CASSVRQPQHF.

This chain connects TRBV7-3 to TRBJ2-1; D is unclear. CDR1 SGHTA and CDR2 FQGTGA come from the germline V gene. CDR3 length: 14 residues. V lost 2 bases, J lost 4 bases, and 9 bases lay in between. The CDR3 sequence: CASSLSSSYNEQFF. The CDR3 DNA reads as TGTGCCAGCAGCTTATCCAGTTCATACAATGAGCAGTTCTTC.

The chain carries TRBV28 and TRBJ2-1; TRBD2 is a possible D gene (5 bases). CDR1 and CDR2 (germline): MDHEN, SYDVKM. The ends were cut back, 6 bases at V and 12 bases at J, with 12 bases in the middle. CDR3 length: 11 amino acids. Written as DNA, the CDR3 is TGTGCCAGCAGCCCTACCGGGGTGCAGTTCTTC. This encodes CASSPTGVQFF.

The chain is built from TRBV11-2 and TRBJ2-7; possible D gene TRBD2, 5 bases. V gave up 3 bases and J gave up 3 bases, with 24 bases separating them. There are 18 residues in the CDR3. Germline CDR1 SGHAT, CDR2 FQNNGV. CDR3 residues: CASSFTLPSDWTFYEQYF. CDR3 bases: TGTGCCAGCAGCTTCACCCTCCCATCGGACTGGACCTTCTACGAGCAGTACTTC.

The genes are TRBV7-9 and TRBJ2-5, with TRBD2 identical over 9 bases. Losses at the gene ends were 5 bases for V and 4 bases for J; bases not matched to a gene: 8. Looked up from germline, CDR1 is SEHNR and CDR2 is FQNEAQ (reference sequence). The CDR3 extends over 15 amino acids. The CDR3 DNA is TGTGCCAGCAGCCCTAGCGGGACGTCCCTAGAGACCCAGTACTTC. Residues: CASSPSGTSLETQYF.